The sequence of this TCR beta chain was determined in a study of blood T cell repertoires in COVID-19. At the level of the study: The analysed material was cDNA or gDNA that came from T cells, B-cell-depleted T cells, or PBMCs.

V was cut by 10 bases and J by 0 bases, with 22 bases left in between. Germline CDR1 is MNHEY and CDR2 is SMNVEV (reference sequence). CDR3 length: 16 residues. Using immunoSEQ multiplex PCR, the repertoire was profiled, and TCRdb retains in-frame clones only, with some absent. The table has 450,000 or so clones, about nine tenths seen once. V usage is TRBV27 and J usage is TRBJ2-7, with D possibly matching TRBD2 (5 bases). Sequenced material: PBMCs or T cells enriched from blood (not recorded which). The source is a man aged 18 to 30 who had recovered from COVID-19. Here the CDR3 DNA reads TGTGCCAACGCCCCCCCGAGGGCCAAAACCTCCTACGAGCAGTACTTC. Translated, it gives CANAPPRAKTSYEQYF.